This T cell receptor beta chain came from a study of T-cell reconstitution after alpha-beta-depleted transplantation in children. V lost 3 bases to trimming and J lost 1 base, with 6 bases between them. CDR1 and CDR2 from the germline V gene are LGHDT and YNNKEL (reference sequence). This CDR3 comprises 14 residues. This clonotype was detected many times. Preparation of the TCRbeta library used unique molecular identifiers. TCRdb redid the calling of the PCR reads with MiXCR, one entry per CDR3 protein. The sample holds more than 200,000 distinct CDR3 sequences, 9.7% seen once. This sequence joins TRBV3-1 and TRBJ2-2; no firm D call. The source was PBMCs from the stem cell graft donor, collected from the stem cell graft. The TCR sequence derives from a human donor who donated a stem cell graft to a child with SCID. The CDR3 DNA reads as TGTGCCAGCAGCCAGGTGGGGAACACCGGGGAGCTGTTTTTT. Translation: CASSQVGNTGELFF.